This T cell receptor beta chain was captured by sequencing in a study of blood T cell repertoires in COVID-19. Study-wide background: The study drew acute and convalescent COVID-19 samples from the United States, Italy and Spain. T cells, B-cell-depleted T cells, or PBMCs provided the cDNA or gDNA that served as material.

Trimming cost V 3 bases and J 6 bases, with 31 bases left between them. In germline, CDR1 is SGHRS, CDR2 YFSETQ. This CDR3 has 19 amino acids. Method: immunoSEQ multiplex PCR; TCRdb's copy keeps in-frame clones and lacks some. The sample has roughly 78,000 clones; less than 90% are singletons. This clone was observed a few times. The chain has TRBV5-1 and TRBJ2-7; D is unclear. The TCR originated in a man aged 45-65 years with COVID-19, enrolled during active disease. Sequenced: peripheral blood. This chain's CDR3 is CASSWVGQERRTLNSEQYF. The CDR3 DNA sequence: TGCGCCAGCAGCTGGGTTGGGCAGGAAAGGCGAACTCTTAATTCCGAGCAGTACTTC.